This TCR beta chain comes out of a study of CD8+CD57+ T cells in acquired aplastic anemia (dated by TCRdb to the late 2010s). About the investigation overall: On average, sorted CD4+ and CD8+ cells yielded about 3 ug of extracted DNA, with a range of roughly 0.18 to 30 ug. CD8+CD57+ expansion was defined as frequency above the mean frequency observed in healthy subjects. Beyond this particular receptor, the publication reports: Between patients and healthy controls, no significant difference in CD8+ Simpson's diversity was found (P=0.060). Roughly 29 CD8+ CDR3 sequences were found to be shared between patients and controls, but these sequences appeared to be highly expressed in patients and within the immunodominant clones of the patients.

TCR beta VDJ combination and CDR3 sequence profiling used genomic DNA as the template. TCR repertoire sequencing was run on an Illumina HiSeq 2000. As for the authors' bioinformatics: Repertoire assessment relied on Simpson's diversity index, CDR3 size and DJ length profiles, and TRBV/TRBJ rearrangement plots. The most abundant DNA sequence in the deep sequencing data was defined as the immunodominant clone. CDR3 amino acid sequences were screened for sharing across subjects and compared with published repertoires and the VDJdb database. TCRdb trimmed the raw reads at Q25, called clones with MiXCR and kept productive beta chains. For every CDR3 protein sequence, its rows merge into one entry that carries the most common genes and DNA. Here the V and J calls rest on TCRdb's processing, not on the authors' analysis. The sample table holds about 160,000 distinct CDR3 sequences, of which about two thirds were seen once. The ten top clones hold approximately 48% of the sample.

Patients chosen for sequencing had shown expansion of CD8+CD57+ cells by flow cytometry. Every patient had severe acquired aplastic anemia, diagnosed using the International Study of Aplastic Anemia and Agranulocytosis and Camitta criteria. At the time blood was sampled, none of the patients had received any therapy. In the study, sorted CD4+ and CD8+ blood T cells from patients with severe aplastic anemia and from healthy subjects underwent deep sequencing of TCR repertoires. Patients were enrolled in the USA under clinicaltrials.gov protocols 00001620, 01623167, 00001397, 00071045, 00081523 and 00961064. Ficoll-Paque density gradient centrifugation was used to isolate peripheral blood mononuclear cells. Before DNA extraction, CD4+ and CD8+ T cells were sorted by FACS or by magnetic beads. In regard to this clonotype: The target of this receptor is not known. No much larger clone exists at a distance of one base, and base qualities are not known.

This TCR was sampled from a human donor with aplastic anemia. Sequenced sample: sorted CD4+, CD8+, or CD8+CD57+ T cells (not recorded which) from PBMCs.

The DNA sequence follows: TGTGCCAGCAGCGTAGAGAGGACTAGCGGGGGGGGAGAGCAGTACTTC. It is translated as CASSVERTSGGGEQYF. The chain links TRBV7-6 with TRBJ2-7; the central 15 bases match TRBD2. The germline V end is reduced by 5 bases and the J end by 7 bases; junction bases left unmatched: 9. CDR1 and CDR2, looked up from the germline V gene, are SGHVS and FNYEAQ. The CDR3 sequence holds 16 residues, the cysteine and phenylalanine included. Only the CDR3 part of the read is kept: 48 bases, read in frame from the first base.